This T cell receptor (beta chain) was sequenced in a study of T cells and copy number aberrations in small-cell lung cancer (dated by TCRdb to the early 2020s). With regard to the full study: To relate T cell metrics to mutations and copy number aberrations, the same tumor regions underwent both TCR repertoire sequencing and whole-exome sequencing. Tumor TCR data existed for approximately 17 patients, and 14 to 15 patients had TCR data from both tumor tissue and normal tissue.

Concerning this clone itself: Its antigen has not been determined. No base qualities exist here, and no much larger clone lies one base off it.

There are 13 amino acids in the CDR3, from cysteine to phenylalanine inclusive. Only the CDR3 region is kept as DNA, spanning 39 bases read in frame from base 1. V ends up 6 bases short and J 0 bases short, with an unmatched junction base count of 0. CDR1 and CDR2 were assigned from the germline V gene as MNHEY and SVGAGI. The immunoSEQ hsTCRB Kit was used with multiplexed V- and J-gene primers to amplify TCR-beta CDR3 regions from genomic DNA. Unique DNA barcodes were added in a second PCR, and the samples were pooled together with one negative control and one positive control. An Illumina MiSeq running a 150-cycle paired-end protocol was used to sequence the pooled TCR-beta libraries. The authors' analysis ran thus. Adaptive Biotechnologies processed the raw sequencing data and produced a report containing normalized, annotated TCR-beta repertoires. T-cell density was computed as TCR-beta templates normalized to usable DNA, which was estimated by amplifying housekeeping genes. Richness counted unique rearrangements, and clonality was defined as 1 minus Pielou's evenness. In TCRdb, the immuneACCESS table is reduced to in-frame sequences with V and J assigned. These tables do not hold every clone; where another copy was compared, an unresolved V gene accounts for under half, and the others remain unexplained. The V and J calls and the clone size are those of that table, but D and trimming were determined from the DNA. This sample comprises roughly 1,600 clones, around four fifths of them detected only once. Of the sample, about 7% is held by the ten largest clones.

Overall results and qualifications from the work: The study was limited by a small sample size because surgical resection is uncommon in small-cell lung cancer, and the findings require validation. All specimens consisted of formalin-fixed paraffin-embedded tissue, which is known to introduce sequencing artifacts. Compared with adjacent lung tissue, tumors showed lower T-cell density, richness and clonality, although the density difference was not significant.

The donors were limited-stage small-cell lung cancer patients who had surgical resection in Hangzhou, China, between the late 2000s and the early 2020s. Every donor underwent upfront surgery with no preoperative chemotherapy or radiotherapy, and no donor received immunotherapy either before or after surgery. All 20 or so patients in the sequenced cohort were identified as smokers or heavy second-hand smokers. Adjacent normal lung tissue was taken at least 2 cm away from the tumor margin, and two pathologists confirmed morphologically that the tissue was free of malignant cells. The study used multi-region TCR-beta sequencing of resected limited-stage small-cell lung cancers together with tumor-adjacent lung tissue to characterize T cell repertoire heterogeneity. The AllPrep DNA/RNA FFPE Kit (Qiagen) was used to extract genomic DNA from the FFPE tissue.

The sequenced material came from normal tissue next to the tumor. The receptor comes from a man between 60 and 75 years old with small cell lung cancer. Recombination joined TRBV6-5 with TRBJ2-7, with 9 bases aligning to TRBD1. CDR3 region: CASRTGGSYEQYF. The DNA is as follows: TGTGCCAGCAGGACAGGGGGCTCCTACGAGCAGTACTTC.